These 21 T cell receptor beta chains were sequenced from one sample in a study of blood T cell repertoires in COVID-19. Measured with immunoSEQ multiplex PCR; TCRdb has only the in-frame clones, and not every one. The repertoire holds 200,000 to 250,000 clones, around nine tenths seen once, with about 6.3% in the top ten. Material for sequencing was peripheral blood. Every receptor here comes from a man in his sixties who had recovered from COVID-19.

This chain connects TRBV2 to TRBJ2-1, with 9 bases matching TRBD2. CDR3 length: 15 residues. The ends lost 7 bases at V and 0 bases at J; junction bases unmatched: 4. CDR1 and CDR2 from the germline V gene are SNHLY and FYNNEI. The CDR3 sequence is CASTSGEFSYNEQFF. The CDR3 coding sequence is TGTGCCAGCACTAGCGGGGAGTTCTCCTACAATGAGCAGTTCTTC.

V usage is TRBV27 and J usage is TRBJ1-1, with 7 bases matching TRBD1. With 6 bases clipped from V and 4 bases from J, the junction kept 11 bases outside the gene matches. Germline CDR1 reads MNHEY; CDR2 reads SMNVEV (reference sequence). There are 15 residues in the CDR3. CDR3 DNA sequence: TGTGCCAGCAGGGTTAGGGGGCGAATGGGCACTGAAGCTTTCTTT. This encodes CASRVRGRMGTEAFF.

This clone was counted a few times. The chain links TRBV19 to TRBJ1-5; D may be TRBD1 (6 bases). Germline V gene data show CDR1 as LNHDA and CDR2 as SQIVND (reference sequence). This CDR3 contains 16 residues. V shed 1 base and J shed 12 bases, with 22 bases lying between them. The CDR3 DNA reads as TGTGCCAGTAGTATAGGGGCAGGGGCCGCCGAGGGTGTCCAGCATTTT. The encoded protein is CASSIGAGAAEGVQHF.

V usage is TRBV5-1 and J usage is TRBJ2-3, with 7 bases identical to TRBD2. Germline CDR1 reads SGHRS; CDR2 reads YFSETQ. This CDR3 spans 14 amino acids. J was trimmed by 1 base and V by 7 bases; bases with no gene match: 6. The CDR3 DNA is TGCGCCAGCGCCCGGGAGGACCGCACAGATACGCAGTATTTT. Its translation: CASAREDRTDTQYF. The full variable domain, its missing parts supplied by reference TRBV5-1 and TRBJ2-3, is KAGVTQTPRYLIKTRGQQVTLSCSPISGHRSVSWYQQTPGQGLQFLFEYFSETQRNKGNFPGRFSGRQFSNSRSEMNVSTLELGDSALYLCASAREDRTDTQYFGPGTRLTVL.

The chain joins TRBV28 to TRBJ2-5; 11 nucleotides match TRBD1. The CDR3 contains 14 residues. The junction had 3 bases not matched to a gene; V was cut back by 5 bases and J by 4 bases. Germline-derived CDR1 and CDR2 are MDHEN and SYDVKM. The CDR3 DNA follows: TGTGCCAGCAGTCGGACAGGGGGCCGAGAGACCCAGTACTTC. The encoded protein is CASSRTGGRETQYF.

This chain connects TRBV19 to TRBJ2-3; D uncertain. CDR1 is LNHDA, CDR2 SQIVND, per germline (reference sequence). The length of the CDR3 is 13 residues. The V and J ends lost 4 bases and 3 bases respectively, with 8 bases between them. DNA of the CDR3: TGTGCCAGTAGTAATGGTAGAACAGATACGCAGTATTTT. Protein product: CASSNGRTDTQYF. The full variable domain, with the rest looked up from reference TRBV19 and TRBJ2-3, is DGGITQSPKYLFRKEGQNVTLSCEQNLNHDAMYWYRQDPGQGLRLIYYSQIVNDFQKGDIAEGYSVSREKKESFPLTVTSAQKNPTAFYLCASSNGRTDTQYFGPGTRLTVL.

The table lists this clone with a count of one. CDR3 loop: CASSLMGATDTQYF. The DNA for the CDR3 is TGTGCCAGCAGTTTAATGGGGGCCACAGATACGCAGTATTTT. This sequence joins TRBV27 and TRBJ2-3; a weak D match, TRBD1 (6 bases). V was shortened by 2 bases and J by 2 bases, with 8 bases between the two germline ends. CDR3 length: 14 amino acids. Germline V gives CDR1 MNHEY, CDR2 SMNVEV (reference sequence).

The rearrangement joins TRBV7-9 to TRBJ2-3; 9 nucleotides line up with TRBD2. The germline V gene has CDR1 SEHNR and CDR2 FQNEAQ (reference sequence). This CDR3 has 13 residues. J gave up 2 bases and V 7 bases, and 1 base lay outside the gene matches. CDR3 loop: CASKRGDTDTQYF. CDR3 DNA sequence: TGTGCCAGCAAGCGGGGGGACACAGATACGCAGTATTTT.

This clone was detected once. V and J are TRBV5-6 and TRBJ1-5; tentative D call: TRBD1 (6 bases). Germline V gives CDR1 SGHDT, CDR2 YYEEEE. The CDR3 has 13 amino acids. Trimming pared 2 bases from V and 5 bases from J, leaving 8 bases between. This chain's CDR3 is CASSFHRDQPQHF. Written as DNA, the CDR3 is TGTGCCAGCAGCTTTCACAGGGATCAGCCCCAGCATTTT.

CDR3 nucleotide sequence: TGCGCCAGCAGCTTGGTCGTAGGGAGTAAGACCCAGTACTTC. Amino acids: CASSLVVGSKTQYF. The chain employs TRBV5-1 and TRBJ2-5, with TRBD2 as a possible D gene (5 bases). Germline CDR1 and CDR2: SGHRS and YFSETQ. CDR3 length: 14 amino acids. V was trimmed by 0 bases and J by 6 bases, leaving 12 bases between them.

The chain combines TRBV3-1 (or the pseudogene TRBV3-2) with TRBJ1-3, with D uncertain. The V and J ends lost 1 base and 6 bases respectively, with 7 bases between them. The germline V gene has CDR1 LGHDT and CDR2 YNNKEL (reference sequence). This CDR3 is built from 13 residues. The CDR3: CASSQGTKNTIYF. DNA for the CDR3: TGTGCCAGCAGCCAAGGAACAAAAAACACCATATATTTT.

The gene calls are TRBV6-6 and TRBJ1-1, with a tentative D call TRBD1 (6 bases). The CDR3 is 16 amino acids. CDR1 is MNHNY and CDR2 is SVGAGI in the germline V gene (reference sequence). Trimming removed 5 bases at V and 0 bases at J, with 16 bases between. This CDR3 reads CASSPRFQGMNTEAFF. The CDR3 DNA follows: TGTGCCAGCAGTCCGCGGTTTCAGGGGATGAACACTGAAGCTTTCTTT.

As concerns this clone: Distinct nucleotide sequences in the sample also encode this CDR3. V gene TRBV4-2 combines with J gene TRBJ2-5, with D uncertain. The CDR3 is made up of 12 amino acids. V was cut by 0 bases and J by 4 bases, with 3 bases left in between. Per the germline V gene, CDR1 is LGHNA and CDR2 is YNFKEQ. CDR3 DNA sequence: TGTGCCAGCAGCCAAGATCGAGAGACCCAGTACTTC. Translating gives CASSQDRETQYF.

This chain joins TRBV7-3 and TRBJ2-7, with a tentative D call TRBD2 (5 bases). Germline values: CDR1 SGHTA, CDR2 FQGTGA. V shed 0 bases and J shed 4 bases, with 13 bases lying between them. The CDR3 spans 15 residues. CDR3 DNA sequence: TGTGCCAGCAGCTTAACCCCAGGACCGGGGTACGAGCAGTACTTC. Protein product: CASSLTPGPGYEQYF.

This clone was picked up one time. J is TRBJ2-1 and V is TRBV11-2; possibly TRBD2 for D (5 bases). This CDR3 contains 12 residues. The ends were cut back, 5 bases at V and 7 bases at J, with 9 bases in the middle. Germline V gene lookup returns CDR1 SGHAT and CDR2 FQNNGV. The DNA of the CDR3 is TGTGCCAGCAGCCCGACTATAAATGAGCAGTTCTTC. Its protein is CASSPTINEQFF.

CDR3 DNA sequence: TGTGCCAGCAGCAAGACAGGGAGCGGCGAGCAGTACTTC. It translates to CASSKTGSGEQYF. The chain uses TRBV5-6 and TRBJ2-7; 7 bases line up with TRBD1. Germline V gene sequence: CDR1 SGHDT, CDR2 YYEEEE. CDR3 length: 13 amino acids. V gave up 4 bases and J gave up 6 bases; unmatched junction bases: 7. Full variable domain (rest looked up from reference TRBV5-6 and TRBJ2-7): DAGVTQSPTHLIKTRGQQVTLRCSPKSGHDTVSWYQQALGQGPQFIFQYYEEEERQRGNFPDRFSGHQFPNYSSELNVNALLLGDSALYLCASSKTGSGEQYFGPGTRLTVT.

In this sample, this clone turned up a few times. The rearrangement links TRBV5-1 to TRBJ1-1; 11 bases agree with TRBD1. Trimming removed 2 bases from V and 5 bases from J; junction bases left unmatched: 2. CDR3 length: 14 residues. The V gene's germline CDR1 is SGHRS and CDR2 YFSETQ. CDR3 region: CASSFGDRGTEAFF. In DNA, the CDR3 is TGCGCCAGCAGCTTTGGGGACAGGGGGACTGAAGCTTTCTTT.

This chain links TRBV7-3 with TRBJ2-7; D remains unclear. CDR3 length equals 13 residues. Trimming took off 2 bases at V and 3 bases at J, with 8 bases between the two ends. Germline loops: CDR1 SGHTA, CDR2 FQGTGA. The CDR3 nucleotides read TGTGCCAGCAGCTTATATAGAAACTACGAGCAGTACTTC. It specifies CASSLYRNYEQYF.

J is TRBJ2-1 and V is TRBV11-2; 7 nucleotides line up with TRBD1. Germline-derived CDR1 and CDR2 are SGHAT and FQNNGV. The length of the CDR3 is 15 residues. V shed 5 bases, J shed 6 bases, and the junction held 10 bases outside the gene matches. The CDR3 loop is CASSPTGARSNEQFF. CDR3 DNA: TGTGCCAGCAGCCCTACAGGGGCTAGAAGCAATGAGCAGTTCTTC.

The chain has TRBV5-1 and TRBJ2-2; TRBD1 agrees at 10 bases. Germline V gives CDR1 SGHRS, CDR2 YFSETQ. The CDR3 runs to 17 residues. Trimming took 4 bases from V and 0 from J; bases not matched to a gene: 6. The CDR3 spells CASSRTGQGANTGELFF. The CDR3 region has the DNA TGCGCCAGCAGCCGAACAGGACAGGGGGCGAACACCGGGGAGCTGTTTTTT.

The V and J genes are TRBV19 and TRBJ1-2, with no clear D. The CDR3 totals 11 residues. Germline-derived CDR1 and CDR2 are LNHDA and SQIVND (reference sequence). V dropped 4 bases and J dropped 3 bases, with 3 bases sitting between them. Here the CDR3 reads CASSTYYGYTF. CDR3 bases: TGTGCCAGTAGTACCTACTATGGCTACACCTTC.